This TCR beta chain is from a study of control samples from healthy donors and cancer patients (dated by TCRdb to about 2020). Remarks on this clone: There is no known antigen for this receptor. No much larger clone is present one base from it, and per-base qualities are unavailable.

V is shortened by 2 bases, J by 4 bases, and the region joining them spans 15 bases. The germline V gene encodes CDR1 SGHRS and CDR2 YFSETQ. The CDR3 sequence holds 15 residues, the cysteine and phenylalanine included. Only the CDR3 DNA stays, 45 bases, in frame from base 1. Library generation was performed with the immunoSEQ multiplex PCR assay. The table comes from immuneACCESS by way of TCRdb, which keeps in-frame sequences with V and J called. Part of the clones is missing from these tables; in studies checked, under half for an unresolved V gene and the rest for unknown reasons. The sample includes 120,000 to 150,000 clones, with about 90% observed a single time. Together, the top ten hold about 7.6% of the sample.

Sequenced material: blood. The rearranged chain carries TRBV5-1 and TRBJ1-1; a weak D assignment points to TRBD1 (6 bases agree). This sequence originates from a man in his late teens or twenties in good health. This receptor has the CDR3 CASSLQGIVSTEAFF. The DNA sequence is as follows: TGCGCCAGCAGCTTACAGGGCATAGTGTCCACTGAAGCTTTCTTT.